This TCR beta chain was identified in a study of T cell changes during pregnancy in multiple sclerosis. The V gene lost 3 bases and the J gene lost 4 bases, with 10 bases spanning the gap. Germline V CDR1 and CDR2: KGHSH, LQKENI. This CDR3 comprises 13 residues. Produced via immunoSEQ multiplex PCR; TCRdb's table is partial and in-frame only. The table lists about 67,000 clones, roughly 87% of them singletons. The chain carries TRBV18 and TRBJ2-7, with unresolved D. The clonotype originates from a female donor with multiple sclerosis, enrolled in a pregnancy study. The sequencing here drew on peripheral blood, taken in the first trimester of pregnancy. The chain's CDR3 is CASSPVRLYEQYF. CDR3 bases: TGTGCCAGCTCACCGGTCAGATTATACGAGCAGTACTTC.